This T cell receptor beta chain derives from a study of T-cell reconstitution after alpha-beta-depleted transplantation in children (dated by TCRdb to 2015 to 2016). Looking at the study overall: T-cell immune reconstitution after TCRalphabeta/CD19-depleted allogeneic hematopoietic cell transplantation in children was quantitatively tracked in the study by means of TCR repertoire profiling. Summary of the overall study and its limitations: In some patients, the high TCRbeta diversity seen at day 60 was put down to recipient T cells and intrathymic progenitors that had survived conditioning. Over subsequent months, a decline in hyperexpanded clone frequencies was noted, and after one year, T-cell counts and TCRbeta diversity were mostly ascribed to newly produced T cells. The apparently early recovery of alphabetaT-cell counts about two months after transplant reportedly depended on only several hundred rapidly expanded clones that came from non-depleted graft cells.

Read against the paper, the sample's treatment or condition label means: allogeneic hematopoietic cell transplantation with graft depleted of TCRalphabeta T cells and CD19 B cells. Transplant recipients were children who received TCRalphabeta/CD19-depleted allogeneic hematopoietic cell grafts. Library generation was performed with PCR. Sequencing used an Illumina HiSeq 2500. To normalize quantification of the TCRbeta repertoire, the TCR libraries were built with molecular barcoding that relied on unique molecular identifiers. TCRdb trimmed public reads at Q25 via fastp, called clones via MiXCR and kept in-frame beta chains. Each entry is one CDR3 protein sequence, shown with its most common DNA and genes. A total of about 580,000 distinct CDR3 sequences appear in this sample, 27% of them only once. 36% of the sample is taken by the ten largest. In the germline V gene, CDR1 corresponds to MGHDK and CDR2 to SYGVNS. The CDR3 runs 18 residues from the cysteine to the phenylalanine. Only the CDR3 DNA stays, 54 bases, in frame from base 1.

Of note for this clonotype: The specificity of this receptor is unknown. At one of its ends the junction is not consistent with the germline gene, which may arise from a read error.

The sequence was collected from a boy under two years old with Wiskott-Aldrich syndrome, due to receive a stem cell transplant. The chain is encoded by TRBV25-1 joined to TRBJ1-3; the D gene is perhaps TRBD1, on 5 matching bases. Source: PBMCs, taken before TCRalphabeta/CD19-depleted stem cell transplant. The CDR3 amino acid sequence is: CAGSEYLWLEGFGNTIYF. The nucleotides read TGTGCCGGCAGTGAATATTTATGGTTGGAGGGGTTTGGAAACACCATATATTTT.